The 4 T cell receptor beta chains reported below all come from one sample, sequenced in a study of metastatic and nonmetastatic thyroid tumors. None of the patients had undergone any treatment ahead of thyroid surgery. TCRdb re-analyzed the PCR reads through MiXCR. The table records over 40,000 clones, 24% of them present only once. The sequenced sample was blood. These receptors all stem from a male donor with papillary thyroid cancer or a benign thyroid nodule (not recorded which). Some clones in this sample may be carry-over from other donors' samples.

Ten or more counts support this clone. This clone may be a read error of a much larger clone one base away. Other DNA sequences in the same sample also yield this CDR3. J is TRBJ2-5 and V is TRBV27, with 12 bases matching TRBD2. The germline V gene has CDR1 MNHEY and CDR2 SMNVEV (reference sequence). This CDR3 comprises 17 residues. The V segment lost 3 bases and the J segment 3 bases; nucleotides outside the gene matches: 8. The CDR3 DNA is TGTGCCAGCAGTTTCCCGACTAGCGGGGGACGGGAAGAGACCCAGTACTTC. Its protein is CASSFPTSGGREETQYF.

This clone was seen many times. V gene TRBV18 combines with J gene TRBJ1-1; D unresolved. V lost 3 bases, J lost 1 base, and 12 bases lay in between. The CDR3 has 15 residues. From germline, CDR1 is KGHSH and CDR2 LQKENI. CDR3 sequence: CASSPEGFRNTEAFF. The CDR3 nucleotides are TGTGCCAGCTCACCCGAAGGCTTTAGGAACACTGAAGCTTTCTTT.

This clone was seen many times. A much larger clone lies one base from this, so it may be a read error. The V gene is TRBV20-1, the J gene TRBJ1-6; D gene uncertain. The CDR3 loop spans 13 amino acids. Germline CDR1 and CDR2: DFQATT and SNEGSKA (reference sequence). V gave up 7 bases and J gave up 7 bases, with 14 bases separating them. The CDR3 loop is CSGLREPNSPLHF. The CDR3 bases are TGCAGTGGCCTGCGCGAACCAAATTCACCCCTCCACTTT.

This clone was counted at least ten times. The chain is built from TRBV20-1 and TRBJ1-1; D gene uncertain. Germline loops: CDR1 DFQATT, CDR2 SNEGSKA (reference sequence). V dropped 6 bases and J dropped 12 bases, with 8 bases sitting between them. The CDR3 has 8 residues. Here the CDR3 reads CSAPSSFF. CDR3 in DNA: TGCAGTGCACCCAGCTCTTTCTTT.